This entry features one T cell receptor beta chain sequence. Antigen specificity is unknown. These data are taken from a study of T cell responses to AZD1222 COVID-19 vaccine. Study-wide points: The sample set comprised mostly white British donors with more females, and clonal diversity was possibly underestimated.

Using immunoSEQ multiplex PCR, the repertoire was profiled, and TCRdb retains in-frame clones only, with some absent. This sample has roughly 140,000 clones, with 90% to 95% found just once. The sequence was collected from an adult in good health. The specimen was peripheral blood, collected on day 0 of MenACWY control vaccination.

The CDR3 DNA sequence: TGCGCCAGCAGCTCATGGACAGGGGGAGGCACTGAAGCTTTCTTT. This translates into CASSSWTGGGTEAFF. The chain combines TRBV5-1 with TRBJ1-1, with 10 bases that match TRBD1. Germline V gives CDR1 SGHRS, CDR2 YFSETQ. This CDR3 is 15 amino acids long. V lost 3 bases to trimming and J lost 4 bases; unmatched junction nucleotides: 6.